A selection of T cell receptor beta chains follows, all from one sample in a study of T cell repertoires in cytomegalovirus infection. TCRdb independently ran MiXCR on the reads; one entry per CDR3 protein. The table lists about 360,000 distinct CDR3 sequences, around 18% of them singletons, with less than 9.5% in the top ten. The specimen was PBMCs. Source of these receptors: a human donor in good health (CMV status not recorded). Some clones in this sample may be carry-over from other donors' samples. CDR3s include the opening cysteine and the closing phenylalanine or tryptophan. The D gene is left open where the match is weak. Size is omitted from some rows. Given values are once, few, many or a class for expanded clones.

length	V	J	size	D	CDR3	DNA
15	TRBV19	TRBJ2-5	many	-	CASSFRDTVQETQYF	TGTGCCAGTAGTTTCCGGGACACAGTCCAAGAGACCCAGTACTTC
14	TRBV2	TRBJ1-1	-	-	CASSGALLNTEAFF	TGTGCCAGCTCGGGGGCACTCCTGAACACTGAAGCTTTCTTT
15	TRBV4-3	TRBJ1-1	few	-	CASSQPWKLNTEAFF	TGCGCCAGCAGCCAACCCTGGAAATTGAACACTGAAGCTTTCTTT
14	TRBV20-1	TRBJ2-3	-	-	CSASAGLGTDTQYF	TGCAGTGCTAGCGCGGGGCTCGGCACAGATACGCAGTATTTT
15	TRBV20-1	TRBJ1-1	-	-	CSARDGGTLNTEAFF	TGCAGTGCTAGAGATGGGGGGACCCTGAATACTGAAGCTTTCTTT
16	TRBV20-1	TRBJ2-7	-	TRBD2	CSARGLAGGPVDEQYF	TGCAGTGCTAGAGGGCTAGCGGGAGGCCCGGTTGATGAGCAGTACTTC
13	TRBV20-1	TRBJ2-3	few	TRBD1	CSDQGAGTDTQYF	TGCTCGGATCAGGGGGCAGGGACAGATACGCAGTATTTT
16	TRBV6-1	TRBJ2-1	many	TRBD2	CASAGGGVAGVGEQFF	TGTGCCAGCGCCGGGGGGGGGGTTGCGGGAGTGGGAGAGCAGTTCTTC
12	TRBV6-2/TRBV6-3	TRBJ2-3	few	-	CASTYPTDTQYF	TGTGCCAGCACCTACCCCACAGATACGCAGTATTTT
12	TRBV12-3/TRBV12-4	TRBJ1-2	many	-	CASSLTAYGYTF	TGTGCCAGCAGTTTAACAGCCTATGGCTACACCTTC
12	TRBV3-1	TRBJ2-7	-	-	CASSQGSDEQYF	TGTGCCAGCAGCCAGGGTTCCGACGAGCAGTACTTC
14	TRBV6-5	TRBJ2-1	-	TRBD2	CASSTRVAGEGKFF	TGTGCCAGCAGTACCCGAGTAGCGGGGGAAGGAAAGTTCTTC
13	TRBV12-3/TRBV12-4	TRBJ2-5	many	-	CASSSSKLETQYF	TGTGCCAGCAGTTCTTCTAAATTAGAGACCCAGTACTTC
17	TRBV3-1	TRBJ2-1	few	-	CASSQVSGRSSYNEQFF	TGTGCCAGCAGCCAAGTCTCGGGACGGAGCTCCTACAATGAGCAGTTCTTC
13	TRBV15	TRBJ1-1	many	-	CATSRQGNTEAFF	TGTGCCACCAGCAGACAGGGGAACACTGAAGCTTTCTTT
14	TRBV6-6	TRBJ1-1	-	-	CASSYPGIDTEAFF	TGTGCCAGCAGTTATCCGGGGATCGACACTGAAGCTTTCTTT
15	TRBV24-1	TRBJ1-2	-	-	CATSDPAGGKYGYTF	TGTGCCACCAGTGACCCCGCGGGGGGAAAGTATGGCTACACCTTC
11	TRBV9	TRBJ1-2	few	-	CASSADYGYTF	TGTGCCAGCAGCGCTGACTATGGCTACACCTTC
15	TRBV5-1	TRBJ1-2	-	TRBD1	CASSPGTVPGYGYTF	TGCGCCAGCAGCCCAGGGACAGTGCCGGGGTATGGCTACACCTTC
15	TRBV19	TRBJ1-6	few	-	CASSMEGSYNSPLHF	TGTGCCAGTAGTATGGAGGGTTCATATAATTCACCCCTCCACTTT
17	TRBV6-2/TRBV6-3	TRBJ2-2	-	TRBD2	CASERRLAGVWTGELFF	TGTGCCAGCGAAAGGAGACTAGCGGGAGTTTGGACCGGGGAGCTGTTTTTT
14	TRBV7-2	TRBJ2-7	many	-	CASSFSPAGYEQYF	TGTGCCAGCAGCTTCTCCCCCGCGGGTTACGAGCAGTACTTC
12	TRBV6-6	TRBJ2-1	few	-	CASRLTSNEQFF	TGTGCCAGCAGACTGACTAGCAATGAGCAGTTCTTC
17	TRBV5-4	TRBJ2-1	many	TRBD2	CASSLFSGMGLYNEQFF	TGTGCCAGCAGCTTGTTTAGCGGGATGGGACTCTACAATGAGCAGTTCTTC
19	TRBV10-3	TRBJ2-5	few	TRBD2	CAISDPVGAGVASGETQYF	TGTGCCATCAGCGACCCGGTGGGAGCGGGGGTCGCCTCGGGAGAGACCCAGTACTTC
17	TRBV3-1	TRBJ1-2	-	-	CASSQGWTVRGRRGYTF	TGTGCCAGCAGCCAAGGCTGGACGGTAAGGGGGAGAAGAGGCTACACCTTC
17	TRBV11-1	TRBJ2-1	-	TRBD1	CASSSLQGTLSYNEQFF	TGTGCCAGCAGCTCATTACAGGGGACCCTCTCCTACAATGAGCAGTTCTTC
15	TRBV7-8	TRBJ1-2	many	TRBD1	CASSLDRAGGYGYTF	TGTGCCAGCAGCTTGGACAGGGCGGGAGGCTATGGCTACACCTTC
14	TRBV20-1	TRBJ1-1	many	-	CSARDNKGDTEAFF	TGCAGTGCTAGAGACAATAAAGGGGACACTGAAGCTTTCTTT
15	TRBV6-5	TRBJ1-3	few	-	CASSYDGISGNTIYF	TGTGCCAGCAGTTACGACGGAATCTCTGGAAACACCATATATTTT
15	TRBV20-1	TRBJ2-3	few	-	CSASRGAEPTDTQYF	TGCAGTGCTAGTCGAGGAGCGGAACCTACAGATACGCAGTATTTT
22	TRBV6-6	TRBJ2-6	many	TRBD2	CASSYSPPATSGRADGANVLTF	TGTGCCAGCAGTTACTCGCCCCCTGCAACTAGCGGGAGGGCCGACGGGGCCAACGTCCTGACTTTC